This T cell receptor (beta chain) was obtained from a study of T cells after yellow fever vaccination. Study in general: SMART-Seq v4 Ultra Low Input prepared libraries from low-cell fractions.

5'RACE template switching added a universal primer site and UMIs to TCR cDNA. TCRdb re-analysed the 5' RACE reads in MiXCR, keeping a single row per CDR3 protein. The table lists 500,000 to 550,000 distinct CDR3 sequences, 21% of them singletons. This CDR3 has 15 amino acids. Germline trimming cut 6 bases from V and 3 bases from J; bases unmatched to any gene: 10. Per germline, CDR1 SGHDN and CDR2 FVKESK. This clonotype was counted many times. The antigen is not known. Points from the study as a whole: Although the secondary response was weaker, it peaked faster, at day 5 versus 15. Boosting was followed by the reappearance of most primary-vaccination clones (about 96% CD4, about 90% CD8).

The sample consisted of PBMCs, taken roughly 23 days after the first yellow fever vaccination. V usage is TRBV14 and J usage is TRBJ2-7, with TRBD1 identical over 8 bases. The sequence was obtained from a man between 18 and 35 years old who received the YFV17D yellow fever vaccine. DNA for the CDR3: TGTGCCAGCAGTAGAAAGACAGGGGAAGACTACGAGCAGTACTTC. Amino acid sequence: CASSRKTGEDYEQYF.